Presented here are 2 T cell receptor beta chains from one specimen sequenced in a study of vaccination effects on CD4 cells after COVID-19. Sequencing in the ViraFEST assay came after antigen-specific CD4+ T cells had been expanded with viral peptide pools, which were used to stimulate PBMC. Isolating CD4+ T cells followed roughly ten days of culture. All participants had two doses of either the BNT162b2 or mRNA-1273 vaccine. These TCRs' antigens remain unknown. Profiled with immunoSEQ multiplex PCR; TCRdb holds only in-frame clones, not every one. The sample yields about 66,000 clones, around four fifths seen once. The specimen was CD4+ T cells from PBMCs cultured with HCoV-OC43 spike peptides, collected after COVID-19 vaccination. Subset reported: HCoV-OC43 spike overlapping peptide pool stimulation. These receptors originate from a human donor who received a COVID-19 vaccine.

This chain connects TRBV18 to TRBJ1-1; D not certain. CDR3 length: 18 amino acids. Germline CDR1 is KGHSH and CDR2 is LQKENI. The V gene lost 3 bases and the J gene lost 3 bases, with 23 bases spanning the gap. CDR3: CASSPTGWGGRGDTEAFF. The CDR3 DNA reads TGTGCCAGCTCACCCACGGGTTGGGGTGGTCGCGGCGACACTGAAGCTTTCTTT.

The genes are TRBV19 and TRBJ1-5; D ambiguous. The CDR3 has 15 amino acids. Germline values: CDR1 LNHDA, CDR2 SQIVND (reference sequence). V was pared by 1 base and J by 5 bases, with 12 bases between. CDR3 DNA: TGTGCCAGTAGTATAGTTCAAGGAGGCCATCAGCCCCAGCATTTT. It codes for CASSIVQGGHQPQHF.